A selection of T cell receptor beta chains follows, all from one sample in a study of blood T cell repertoires in COVID-19. TCRdb's table, derived via immunoSEQ multiplex PCR, lists solely in-frame clones and lacks some. The sample includes roughly 150,000 clones, 80% of them seen just once. The specimen was peripheral blood. The receptors derive from a woman aged 45-60 years with acute or convalescent COVID-19. Both conserved end residues are part of each CDR3. The D gene is left open where the match is weak. Some rows mark clone size as missing; the rest say once, few, many or name a class of expanded clone.

size	length	J	D	V	CDR3	DNA
NA	12	TRBJ2-5	TRBD2	TRBV29-1	CSVVWGGETQYF	TGCAGCGTTGTGTGGGGGGGGGAGACCCAGTACTTC
NA	16	TRBJ2-5	NA	TRBV20-1	CSASALGGAHQETQYF	TGCAGTGCTAGTGCATTGGGGGGGGCCCACCAAGAGACCCAGTACTTC
NA	12	TRBJ2-2	NA	TRBV28	CASSQNTGELFF	TGTGCCAGCAGCCAGAACACCGGGGAGCTGTTTTTT
NA	15	TRBJ1-6	TRBD1	TRBV4-3	CASSHADRESSPLHF	TGCGCCAGCAGCCATGCGGACAGGGAAAGTTCACCCCTCCACTTT
NA	13	TRBJ2-7	NA	TRBV7-6	CASSVGQSYEQYF	TGTGCCAGCAGCGTCGGACAGTCCTACGAGCAGTACTTC
NA	16	TRBJ2-7	NA	TRBV7-9	CASSSKPQGGSYEQYF	TGTGCCAGCAGTTCCAAGCCACAGGGTGGGTCCTACGAGCAGTACTTC
once	15	TRBJ1-2	TRBD1	TRBV19	CASRAPGTGVYGYTF	TGTGCCAGTAGAGCTCCCGGGACAGGTGTTTATGGCTACACCTTC
NA	18	TRBJ2-5	TRBD1	TRBV7-9	CASSLGTGFMGVQETQYF	TGTGCCAGCAGCTTAGGGACAGGGTTTATGGGTGTCCAAGAGACCCAGTACTTC
NA	17	TRBJ1-5	NA	TRBV7-6	CASSPGKGELSNQPQHF	TGTGCCAGCAGCCCGGGTAAGGGGGAATTAAGCAATCAGCCCCAGCATTTT
NA	16	TRBJ2-3	TRBD2	TRBV3-1/TRBV3-2	CASSWTSGSGTDTQYF	TGTGCCAGCAGCTGGACTAGCGGGAGCGGCACAGATACGCAGTATTTT
NA	17	TRBJ1-1	NA	TRBV28	CASSLPTSGLVVTEAFF	TGTGCCAGCAGCCTACCCACCTCTGGACTGGTTGTAACTGAAGCTTTCTTT
NA	14	TRBJ1-2	NA	TRBV28	CASGQNQGLYGYTF	TGTGCCAGCGGGCAAAATCAAGGCCTCTATGGCTACACCTTC
NA	13	TRBJ1-5	TRBD1	TRBV29-1	CSVAGGSNQPQHF	TGCAGCGTAGCAGGGGGTAGCAATCAGCCCCAGCATTTT
NA	13	TRBJ1-5	NA	TRBV30	CAWKGQAGQPQHF	TGTGCCTGGAAGGGACAAGCAGGCCAGCCCCAGCATTTT
NA	13	TRBJ1-1	NA	TRBV7-3	CASSLSRPTEAFF	TGTGCCAGCAGCTTATCGCGCCCGACTGAAGCTTTCTTT